A selection of T cell receptor beta chains follows, all from one sample in a study of blood T cells in healthy people across ages. MiXCR, run by TCRdb on the 5' RACE reads, gives a single entry per CDR3 protein. The data contain about 900,000 distinct CDR3 sequences, about 59% of them singletons. Sequencing was done on a sample of blood. The receptors stem from a man younger than 45 in good health. CDR3s include the opening cysteine and the closing phenylalanine or tryptophan. The D gene is left open where the match is weak. Only part of the rows carry a size: once, few, many, or a class if the clone is expanded.

TRBD2	-	TRBV13	TRBJ2-5	TGTGCCAGCAGCTTATATGGGAGGACTAGCGGGAGAAGAAGCCCCCAAGAGACCCAGTACTTC	CASSLYGRTSGRRSPQETQYF
-	-	TRBV10-3	TRBJ2-2	TGTGCCATCAGTGAGTCGGCGGACAGCACCGGGGAGCTGTTTTTT	CAISESADSTGELFF
-	-	TRBV27	TRBJ2-5	TGTGCCAGCAGTCCCCGTGTTGCGGGAAAGCAAGAGACCCAGTACTTC	CASSPRVAGKQETQYF
-	-	TRBV29-1	TRBJ1-5	TGCAGCGTTGGCGGGGACAGCAATCAGCCCCAGCATTTT	CSVGGDSNQPQHF
-	-	TRBV20-1	TRBJ2-1	TGCAGTGCTAGGCCGCTTAACGATGAGCAGTTCTTC	CSARPLNDEQFF
-	few	TRBV7-3	TRBJ2-1	TGTGCCAGCAGCTTAGGCCCCACCCCCGGGGGAAATGAGCAGTTCTTC	CASSLGPTPGGNEQFF
TRBD1	-	TRBV7-2	TRBJ2-3	TGTGCCAGCAGCGGACAGGCTACTGCCACAGATACGCAGTATTTT	CASSGQATATDTQYF
TRBD1	-	TRBV4-3	TRBJ2-7	TGCGCCAGCAGCCAAGATACCGGGACAGTCTCCTACGAGCAGTACTTC	CASSQDTGTVSYEQYF
-	-	TRBV11-2	TRBJ2-4	TGTGCCAGCAGCTTAGGTGGGGACTTTACGTACTTC	CASSLGGDFTYF
TRBD1	-	TRBV4-2	TRBJ2-1	TGTGCCTGCAGCCGCGGACAGGGGGCAGACAATGAGCAGTTCTTC	CACSRGQGADNEQFF
-	-	TRBV29-1	TRBJ2-5	TGCAGCGTTGAAGGAGGGGTCACCCAGTACTTC	CSVEGGVTQYF
TRBD2	many	TRBV4-2	TRBJ2-2	TGTGCCAGCAGCCAAGTGCTAGCGGGGGGTACCGGGGAGCTGTTTTTT	CASSQVLAGGTGELFF
-	-	TRBV7-2	TRBJ2-7	TGTGCCAGCAGCACCGGGGCAGGGTACGAGCAGTACTTC	CASSTGAGYEQYF
TRBD1	few	TRBV13	TRBJ1-2	TGTGCCAGCAGTCTGGACAGGGTGAACACCTTC	CASSLDRVNTF
TRBD2	-	TRBV6-2/TRBV6-3	TRBJ2-3	TGTGCCAGCAGTTATCTGCGGGGGGGCCTTCAAGATACGCAGTATTTT	CASSYLRGGLQDTQYF
TRBD1	-	TRBV7-9	TRBJ2-7	TGTGCCAGCAGCAACAGGGGACAGGGGGCCTACGAGCAGTACTTC	CASSNRGQGAYEQYF
TRBD2	-	TRBV12-3/TRBV12-4	TRBJ2-7	TGTGCCAGCAGTCCACCGGGACTAGATTCCTACGAGCAGTACTTC	CASSPPGLDSYEQYF
-	-	TRBV7-2	TRBJ2-5	TGTGCCAGCAGCTTAGGGCCGACATCTTCGGGGGAGACCCAGTACTTC	CASSLGPTSSGETQYF
-	few	TRBV12-3/TRBV12-4	TRBJ2-7	TGTGCCAGCAGAAGATCGCCGGGGGCTCCCTACGAGCAGTACTTC	CASRRSPGAPYEQYF
-	-	TRBV25-1	TRBJ2-1	TGTGCCGGCAGTGAATCGGCCCGGAGGGGTGGTGAGCAGTTCTTC	CAGSESARRGGEQFF
-	few	TRBV14	TRBJ2-1	TGTGCCAGCAGCCAAGGTGACAGCGTACAGTTCTTC	CASSQGDSVQFF
-	-	TRBV28	TRBJ1-5	TGTGCCAGCAGTTTTGGTCCTCGACCAGGAGGCAATCAGCCCCAGCATTTT	CASSFGPRPGGNQPQHF
TRBD1	-	TRBV7-9	TRBJ2-1	TGTGCCAGCAGCCCTAGGACAGGGGTAGGTGAGCAGTTCTTC	CASSPRTGVGEQFF
TRBD2	-	TRBV7-9	TRBJ2-3	TGTGCCAGCAGCTCCGGGACTAGCGGGGGCCTCACAGATACGCAGTATTTT	CASSSGTSGGLTDTQYF
TRBD1	-	TRBV4-1	TRBJ2-1	TGCGCCAGCAGCCAGGACCAGGGGGTCCCCAATGAGCAGTTCTTC	CASSQDQGVPNEQFF
-	-	TRBV5-1	TRBJ2-1	TGCGCCAGCAGCTTGGAAGCAGGGAGAGAATACAATGAGCAGTTCTTC	CASSLEAGREYNEQFF
-	few	TRBV6-5	TRBJ2-3	TGTGCCAGCAGTTACGAGGGGAAGAAAACCAAAGCCACAGATACGCAGTATTTT	CASSYEGKKTKATDTQYF
TRBD1	-	TRBV16	TRBJ1-5	TGTGCCAGCAGCCAATCGGGGACAGGCAATCAGCCCCAGCATTTT	CASSQSGTGNQPQHF
TRBD2	few	TRBV6-5	TRBJ2-7	TGTGCCAGCAGCCTCATAGCGGGGGGCTACGAGCAGTACTTC	CASSLIAGGYEQYF
-	-	TRBV4-3	TRBJ1-2	TGCGCCAGCAGCCAAGAGATTGTGGGAGAGGGCTACACCTTC	CASSQEIVGEGYTF
-	few	TRBV12-3/TRBV12-4	TRBJ2-5	TGTGCCAGCAGTTTGGAGCCCCCGCAAGAGACCCAGTACTTC	CASSLEPPQETQYF